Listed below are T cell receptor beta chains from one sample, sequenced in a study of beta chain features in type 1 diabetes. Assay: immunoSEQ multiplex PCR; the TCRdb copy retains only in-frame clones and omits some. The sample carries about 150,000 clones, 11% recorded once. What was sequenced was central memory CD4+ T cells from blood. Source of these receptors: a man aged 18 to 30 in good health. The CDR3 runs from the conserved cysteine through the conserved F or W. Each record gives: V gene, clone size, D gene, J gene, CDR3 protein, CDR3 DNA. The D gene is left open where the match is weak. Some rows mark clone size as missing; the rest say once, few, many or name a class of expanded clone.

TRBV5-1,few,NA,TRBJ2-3,CASSFRARADTQYF,TGCGCCAGCAGCTTCAGGGCAAGAGCAGATACGCAGTATTTT
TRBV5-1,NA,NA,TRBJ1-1,CASSLGGRSNTEAFF,TGCGCCAGCAGCTTGGGGGGACGGTCGAACACTGAAGCTTTCTTT
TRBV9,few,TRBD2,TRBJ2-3,CASSVSGRTTDTQYF,TGTGCCAGCAGCGTTAGCGGGAGAACCACAGATACGCAGTATTTT
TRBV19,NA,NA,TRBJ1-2,CASREVLYGYTF,TGTGCCAGTAGGGAGGTGCTCTATGGCTACACCTTC
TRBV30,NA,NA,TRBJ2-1,CAWMGGGSYNEQFF,TGTGCCTGGATGGGGGGAGGCTCCTACAATGAGCAGTTCTTC
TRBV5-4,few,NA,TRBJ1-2,CASSPDPAYGYTF,TGTGCCAGCAGTCCCGACCCTGCCTATGGCTACACCTTC
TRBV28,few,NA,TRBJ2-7,CASRGRRGSHEQYF,TGTGCCAGCAGAGGGAGGAGGGGGTCTCACGAGCAGTACTTC
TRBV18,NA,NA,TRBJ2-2,CASSPTRDGELFF,TGTGCCAGCTCACCAACCAGGGATGGGGAGCTGTTTTTT
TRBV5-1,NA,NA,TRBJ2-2,CASSLQGVGTGELFF,TGCGCCAGCAGCCTGCAGGGTGTCGGCACCGGGGAGCTGTTTTTT
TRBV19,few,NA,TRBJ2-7,CASSGTRLEQYF,TGTGCCAGTTCGGGAACTCGGCTCGAGCAGTACTTC
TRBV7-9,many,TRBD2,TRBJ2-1,CASSRPTSGGSNEQFF,TGTGCCAGCAGCCGCCCGACTAGCGGGGGGTCCAATGAGCAGTTCTTC
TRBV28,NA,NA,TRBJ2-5,CASSLDARETQYF,TGTGCCAGCAGTTTGGATGCTCGGGAGACCCAGTACTTC
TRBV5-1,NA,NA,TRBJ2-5,CASSLNAGQETQYF,TGCGCCAGCAGCTTGAACGCAGGCCAAGAGACCCAGTACTTC
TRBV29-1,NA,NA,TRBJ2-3,CRVQSGTDTQYF,TGCAGGGTCCAGTCCGGCACAGATACGCAGTATTTT
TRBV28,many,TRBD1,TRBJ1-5,CASSQRQGLHF,TGTGCCAGCAGTCAGAGACAGGGTTTGCATTTT
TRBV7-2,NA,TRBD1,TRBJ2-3,CASRRTGTGYDTQYF,TGTGCCAGCAGACGTACCGGGACAGGGTACGATACGCAGTATTTT
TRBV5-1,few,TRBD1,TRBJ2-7,CASSSGRTGSHEQYF,TGCGCCAGCAGCTCCGGTAGGACAGGGAGCCACGAGCAGTACTTC
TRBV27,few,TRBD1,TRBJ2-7,CASSSGTGISYEQYF,TGTGCCAGCAGTTCCGGGACAGGAATCTCCTACGAGCAGTACTTC
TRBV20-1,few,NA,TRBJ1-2,CSATVSYGYTF,TGCAGTGCGACAGTGTCCTATGGCTACACCTTC
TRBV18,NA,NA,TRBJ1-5,CASSFTTGMVSNQPQHF,TGTGCCAGCTCGTTTACCACAGGGATGGTTAGCAATCAGCCCCAGCATTTT
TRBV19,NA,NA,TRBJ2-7,CASSIPPGYEQYF,TGTGCCAGTAGTATACCTCCGGGATACGAGCAGTACTTC
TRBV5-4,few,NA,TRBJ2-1,CASRLGGGIYNEQFF,TGTGCCAGCAGGCTAGGGGGGGGAATCTACAATGAGCAGTTCTTC
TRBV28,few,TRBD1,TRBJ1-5,CASSPLRQGSNQPQHF,TGTGCCAGCAGCCCTCTAAGACAGGGTTCCAATCAGCCCCAGCATTTT
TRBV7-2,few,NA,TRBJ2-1,CASLPGAPQNEQFF,TGTGCCAGCCTCCCAGGGGCCCCTCAAAATGAGCAGTTCTTC
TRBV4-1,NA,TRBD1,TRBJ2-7,CASSLGDRGSYEQYF,TGCGCCAGCAGCCTGGGGGACAGGGGCTCCTACGAGCAGTACTTC
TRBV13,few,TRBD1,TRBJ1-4,CASSFQGGLGEKLFF,TGTGCCAGCAGCTTTCAAGGGGGCCTTGGGGAAAAACTGTTTTTT
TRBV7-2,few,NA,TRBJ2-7,CASSWTGATEGYF,TGTGCCAGCAGCTGGACAGGAGCCACGGAGGGGTACTTC
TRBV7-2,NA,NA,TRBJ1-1,CASSQTGKVTEAFF,TGTGCCAGCAGTCAAACAGGGAAGGTAACTGAAGCTTTCTTT
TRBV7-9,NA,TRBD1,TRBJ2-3,CASSGRDRGLGDTQYF,TGTGCCAGCAGCGGGCGGGACAGGGGGCTCGGAGATACGCAGTATTTT
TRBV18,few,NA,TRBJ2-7,CASSRGSGPTYEQYF,TGTGCCAGCTCCAGGGGATCTGGGCCGACCTACGAGCAGTACTTC
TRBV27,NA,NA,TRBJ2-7,CASSSLGGPPSSYEQYF,TGTGCCAGCAGTTCTTTGGGGGGACCCCCAAGCTCCTACGAGCAGTACTTC
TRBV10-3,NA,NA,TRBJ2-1,CAISESGSRSEQFF,TGTGCCATCAGTGAGTCTGGTTCCCGGAGTGAGCAGTTCTTC
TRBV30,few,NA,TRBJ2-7,CAWQGSYEQYF,TGTGCCTGGCAGGGTTCCTACGAGCAGTACTTC
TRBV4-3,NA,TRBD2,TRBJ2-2,CASSLGGGSSTGELFF,TGCGCCAGCAGCCTTGGCGGGGGAAGTAGTACCGGGGAGCTGTTTTTT
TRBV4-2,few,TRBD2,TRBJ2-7,CASSQATSSPGEQYF,TGTGCCAGCAGCCAGGCGACTAGCTCGCCGGGGGAGCAGTACTTC
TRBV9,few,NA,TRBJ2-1,CASSADQVREQFF,TGTGCCAGCAGCGCCGACCAGGTTCGTGAGCAGTTCTTC
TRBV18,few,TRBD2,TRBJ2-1,CASSPFSGSTYNEQFF,TGTGCCAGCTCACCCTTTAGCGGGAGTACCTACAATGAGCAGTTCTTC
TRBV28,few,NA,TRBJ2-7,CASRIQGGHGYEQYF,TGTGCCAGCAGGATACAAGGGGGGCACGGTTACGAGCAGTACTTC
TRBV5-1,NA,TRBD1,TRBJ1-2,CASSPGQGASGYTF,TGCGCCAGCAGCCCCGGACAGGGGGCTAGTGGCTACACCTTC
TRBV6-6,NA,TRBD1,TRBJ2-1,CASSRPGTGNNEQFF,TGTGCCAGCAGTCGTCCCGGGACAGGGAACAATGAGCAGTTCTTC
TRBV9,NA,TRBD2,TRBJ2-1,CASSPSLGSGGYNEQFF,TGTGCCAGCAGCCCCAGCTTGGGAAGCGGGGGGTACAATGAGCAGTTCTTC
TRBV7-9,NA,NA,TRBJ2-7,CASSPDLAVQYF,TGTGCCAGCAGCCCGGACCTCGCCGTGCAGTACTTC
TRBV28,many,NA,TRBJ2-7,CASSPHGYGEQYF,TGTGCCAGCAGCCCACACGGGTATGGGGAGCAGTACTTC
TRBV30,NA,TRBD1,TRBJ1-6,CAWAAGQGSPLHF,TGTGCCTGGGCGGCGGGACAGGGATCTCCCCTCCACTTT
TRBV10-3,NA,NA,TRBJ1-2,CAISDTGTGTNYGYTF,TGTGCCATCAGTGATACCGGGACCGGTACTAACTATGGCTACACCTTC
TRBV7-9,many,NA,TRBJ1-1,CASSEQSEAFF,TGTGCCAGCAGCGAACAAAGTGAAGCTTTCTTT
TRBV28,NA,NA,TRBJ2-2,CASSRTQELFF,TGTGCCAGCAGCCGGACTCAGGAGCTGTTTTTT
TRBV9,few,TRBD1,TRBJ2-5,CASSSTGVGQETQYF,TGTGCCAGCAGCAGTACAGGGGTGGGACAAGAGACCCAGTACTTC
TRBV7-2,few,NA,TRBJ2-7,CASSLGSYEQYF,TGTGCCAGCAGCTTAGGCTCCTACGAGCAGTACTTC
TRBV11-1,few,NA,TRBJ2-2,CASSLMGGTNTGELFF,TGTGCCAGCAGCTTAATGGGTGGAACGAACACCGGGGAGCTGTTTTTT
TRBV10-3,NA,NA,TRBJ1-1,CAIRREGTEAFF,TGTGCCATCAGGCGCGAGGGCACTGAAGCTTTCTTT
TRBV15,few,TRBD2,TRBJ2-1,CATSRAGGREQFF,TGTGCCACCAGCAGAGCGGGGGGGCGGGAGCAGTTCTTC
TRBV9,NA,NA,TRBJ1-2,CASSPDGAGGYTF,TGTGCCAGCAGCCCAGACGGGGCGGGGGGCTACACCTTC
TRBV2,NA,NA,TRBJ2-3,CASHLGQPSTDTQYF,TGTGCCAGCCACTTAGGACAGCCTAGCACAGATACGCAGTATTTT